These 6 T cell receptor beta chains were all obtained from the same sample, sequenced in a study of cytomegalovirus exposure and HLA in healthy donors. The PCR used 60 Vbeta and 13 Jbeta primers. Sequenced by immunoSEQ multiplex PCR; TCRdb stores in-frame clones only, minus some. The repertoire holds about 170,000 clones, with 73% as singletons. The sample was PBMCs. The origin of the receptors is a young woman in good health and CMV-seropositive.

The chain carries TRBV7-2 and TRBJ1-1; possible D gene TRBD1, 6 bases. The CDR3 runs to 14 residues. Trimming left V 4 bases short and J 5 bases short, with 14 bases between. CDR1 and CDR2 from the germline V gene are SGHTA and FQGNSA. The CDR3 sequence is CASSSWGQGTEAFF. In DNA form, the CDR3 reads TGTGCCAGCAGCTCGTGGGGCCAGGGGACTGAAGCTTTCTTT.

The chain is built from TRBV7-2 and TRBJ1-1; 9 bases agree with TRBD1. After removal of 5 bases from V and 4 bases from J, the junction contained 8 bases not matched to a gene. This CDR3 spans 15 amino acids. CDR1 and CDR2 (germline): SGHTA, FQGNSA. The CDR3: CASSPRTGEGTEAFF. DNA for the CDR3: TGTGCCAGCAGCCCAAGGACAGGGGAGGGCACTGAAGCTTTCTTT.

V gene TRBV11-2 combines with J gene TRBJ2-7; 8 bases fit TRBD2. This CDR3 is built from 12 residues. CDR1 and CDR2 (germline): SGHAT, FQNNGV. V shed 5 bases, J shed 6 bases, and the junction held 3 bases outside the gene matches. CDR3 sequence: CASSPGGREQYF. The CDR3 DNA is TGTGCCAGCAGCCCGGGAGGGCGCGAGCAGTACTTC.

The chain combines TRBV30 with TRBJ2-3; D unclear. The CDR3 extends over 14 amino acids. Per the germline V gene, CDR1 is GTSNPN and CDR2 is SVGIG (reference sequence). V lost 4 bases, J lost 0 bases, and 11 bases lay in between. The CDR3 bases are TGTGCCTGGATGCAGGAAGCAAGCACAGATACGCAGTATTTT. This codes for CAWMQEASTDTQYF.

Here the CDR3 reads CASTGQGYEQYF. As DNA, the CDR3 is TGTGCCAGTACGGGACAGGGGTACGAGCAGTACTTC. The chain combines TRBV2 with TRBJ2-7, with 10 bases that match TRBD1. Trimming cost V 9 bases and J 4 bases; bases outside gene matches: 3. The CDR3 spans 12 residues. Germline values: CDR1 SNHLY, CDR2 FYNNEI.

The V gene is TRBV7-2, the J gene TRBJ1-1; D perhaps matches TRBD1 (6 bases). CDR1 is SGHTA and CDR2 is FQGNSA in the germline V gene. Trimming stripped 3 bases from V and 8 bases from J, with 13 bases between. The CDR3 sequence is 13 residues long. The CDR3 nucleotides read TGTGCCAGCAGCTTTAACAGGGACCAAGAAGCTTTCTTT. It yields the protein CASSFNRDQEAFF.